Included here is one TCR beta chain sequence, with context. Its antigen remains unidentified. Per the germline V gene, CDR1 is MDHEN and CDR2 is SYDVKM. This CDR3 spans 12 amino acids. Trimming removed 7 bases from V and 6 bases from J, with 12 bases in between. Original processing notes: ImmunoSEQ gave junction-only sequences without quality scores, so filtering differed. Some clones are missing from TCRdb's copy, which holds only in-frame ones; the method was immunoSEQ multiplex PCR. V, J and clone size are taken as reported in that table, and D and trimming were inferred from the DNA itself. The table includes about 500,000 clones, roughly four fifths detected once. This record belongs to a study of shared clonotypes between healthy human individuals. Study results and caveats: What limited the represented genetic and exposure-history diversity was the small number of donors.

Material for sequencing was PBMCs. The receptor's source is a woman aged 40 to 55 in good health. Some clones in this sample may be carry-over from other donors' samples. The V gene is TRBV28, the J gene TRBJ1-2; D call uncertain. CDR3 residues: CASNLGFHGYTF. In DNA form, the CDR3 reads TGTGCCAGCAACCTGGGATTTCATGGCTACACCTTC.